The clone carrying this TCR beta chain has a count of ten or more. The entry originates in a study of regulatory T cells in long-lasting Graves disease. The CDR3 totals 18 residues. After removal of 5 bases from V and 4 bases from J, the junction contained 11 bases not matched to a gene. Time point here: newly diagnosed GD, antithyroid drugs for less than 3 months. RNA from PBMCs was the source of the TCR library. Building the TCR beta libraries relied on iRepertoire HTBI primers, and CDR3 regions underwent Arm-PCR. TCRdb reprocessed the multiplex PCR reads with MiXCR, giving one entry per CDR3 protein. The sample records approximately 350,000 distinct CDR3 sequences, approximately 10% being singletons. The sample was also reused in another study, on T cells in Graves' hyperthyroidism and ophthalmopathy.

This TCR derives from a woman between 18 and 29 years old with Graves disease. Sequenced material: peripheral blood mononuclear cells (PBMCs), taken at new diagnosis, from a patient treated with antithyroid drugs. V gene TRBV12-3 or TRBV12-4 combines with J gene TRBJ2-1, with 13 bases identical to TRBD2. In DNA form, the CDR3 reads TGTGCCAGCAGTCCCCACTTGACTAGCGGGGGGCTGTACAATGAGCAGTTCTTC. Protein: CASSPHLTSGGLYNEQFF.